Sequencing of this T cell receptor beta chain was carried out in a study of shared clonotypes between healthy human individuals. Study in general: The donor group consisted of two women and a few men, aged 18 to 49. CD8 memory received one plate per donor, CD8 naive two, CD4 memory three and CD4 naive three. General study points: Generation of non-shared clonotypes was less probable than generation of clonotypes shared by all four donors.

TCRdb's table, derived via immunoSEQ multiplex PCR, lists solely in-frame clones and lacks some. The sample includes around 600,000 clones, 85% to 95% of them seen just once. Turning to this clone: Its antigen is still unknown.

The CDR3 extends over 13 amino acids. CDR1 is MDHEN, CDR2 SYDVKM, per germline. The V gene end was trimmed by 8 bases and the J gene end by 0 bases; junction bases not matched to a gene: 2. Naive-designated CD8 cells lacked CD45RO, were positively enriched for CCR7, and omitted terminally differentiated effector memory CD45RA+ cells. The donors, healthy adults who were HIV-negative, had experienced no recent acute infections or vaccinations. J is TRBJ1-1 and V is TRBV28; 8 positions match TRBD1. The sample was naive CD8+ T cells sorted from blood. This sequence was found in a woman aged 25 to 45 in good health. As DNA, the CDR3 is TGTGCCAGCGACAGGGGATTGAACACTGAAGCTTTCTTT. This codes for CASDRGLNTEAFF.